A single T cell receptor (beta chain) is shown here with its context. As processed by the authors: How many nucleated cells were present was estimated from reference gene primer amplification. Sequencing was performed with immunoSEQ multiplex PCR; in TCRdb, only in-frame clones are kept and a portion is missing. V and J calls and clone size are as listed in that table; D and trimming were resolved from the DNA. The sample contains about 150,000 clones, over 65% of which appear only once. The data belong to a study of blood T cell repertoires in COVID-19. Study as a whole: PBMCs, B-cell-depleted T cells, or T cells provided the cDNA or gDNA that made up the material.

The V end was cut by 4 bases, the J end by 7 bases, with 10 bases between. CDR1 is LNHDA and CDR2 is SQIVND in the germline V gene (reference sequence). The CDR3 has 12 residues. The sample comprised peripheral blood. This clonotype was obtained from a man between 65 and 80 years old with acute or convalescent COVID-19. This chain links TRBV19 with TRBJ1-2, with D hard to call. This chain's CDR3 is CASSTRFGGYTF. DNA for the CDR3: TGTGCCAGTAGTACGAGGTTCGGTGGCTACACCTTC.